This is a list of T cell receptor beta chains from one sample in a study of metastatic and nonmetastatic thyroid tumors. TCRdb re-processed the PCR reads through MiXCR. The sample holds 25,000 to 30,000 clones; 25% to 30% are singletons and the top ten take 6%. The sample comprised blood. These receptor sequences come from a female donor with papillary thyroid cancer or a benign thyroid nodule (not recorded which). Some clones in this sample may be carry-over from other donors' samples. Both conserved end residues are part of each CDR3. D genes are given only for firm matches. Size is omitted from some rows. Given values are once, few, many or a class for expanded clones.

>-|TRBV6-2/TRBV6-3|17|-|TRBJ1-1
CASSYLWLDGLDTKAFF
TGTGCCAGCAGTTACTTATGGCTCGACGGGCTGGACACTAAAGCTTTCTTT
>many|TRBV9|15|TRBD1|TRBJ1-5
CASSARDSGNQPQHF
TGTGCCAGCAGCGCCCGGGACAGTGGCAATCAGCCCCAGCATTTT
>-|TRBV28|19|TRBD2|TRBJ2-7
CASSLRPGLAGLSSYEQYF
TGTGCCAGCAGTTTACGACCGGGACTAGCGGGTCTTAGCTCCTACGAGCAGTACTTC
>many|TRBV7-8|13|-|TRBJ2-1
CASSLDQYNEQFF
TGTGCCAGCAGCTTAGACCAATACAATGAGCAGTTCTTC
>-|TRBV20-1|13|-|TRBJ1-1
CSAPRDRYTEAFF
TGCAGTGCTCCTAGAGACAGATACACTGAAGCTTTCTTT
>-|TRBV11-1|17|-|TRBJ2-3
CASQVLPVDGYTDTQYF
TGTGCCAGCCAAGTACTCCCTGTGGACGGATACACAGATACGCAGTATTTT
>few|TRBV4-1|14|-|TRBJ1-4
CASSRDTDEEKLFF
TGCGCCAGCAGCCGAGACACAGATGAGGAAAAACTGTTTTTT
>-|TRBV6-1|13|-|TRBJ2-7
CASLISGGYEQYF
TGTGCCAGCTTAATCTCCGGTGGCTACGAGCAGTACTTC
>-|TRBV20-1|13|-|TRBJ2-1
CSAQVLRGDEQFF
TGCAGTGCACAGGTCCTGCGCGGGGATGAGCAGTTCTTC
>-|TRBV20-1|15|-|TRBJ2-7
CSARDPRSISYEQYF
TGCAGTGCTAGAGATCCTAGGTCGATCTCCTACGAGCAGTACTTC
>-|TRBV27|18|TRBD2|TRBJ2-7
CASSTDRVTGTSAYEQYF
TGTGCCAGCAGTACGGACAGGGTCACCGGGACTAGCGCCTACGAGCAGTACTTC
>few|TRBV12-3/TRBV12-4|14|-|TRBJ2-7
CASSPLGQAGEQYF
TGTGCCAGCAGTCCTCTAGGACAGGCGGGAGAGCAGTACTTC
>few|TRBV5-1|15|-|TRBJ1-5
CASSLGVATVQPQHF
TGCGCCAGCAGCTTGGGTGTGGCCACGGTTCAGCCCCAGCATTTT
>-|TRBV6-1|13|TRBD1|TRBJ1-1
CASTTGVNTEAFF
TGTGCCAGCACCACAGGGGTGAACACTGAAGCTTTCTTT
>few|TRBV12-3/TRBV12-4|12|TRBD1|TRBJ1-1
CASSLKQGTAFF
TGTGCCAGCAGTTTAAAACAGGGGACAGCTTTCTTT
>-|TRBV5-1|15|TRBD1|TRBJ1-1
CASSPGQGGVTEAFF
TGCGCCAGCAGCCCGGGACAGGGAGGGGTCACTGAAGCTTTCTTT
>few|TRBV28|13|-|TRBJ2-1
CASRPPLDNEQFF
TGTGCCAGCAGACCTCCACTCGACAACGAGCAGTTCTTC
>-|TRBV3-1|15|-|TRBJ2-2
CASRTDGDYPGELFF
TGTGCCAGCCGCACGGACGGAGATTATCCCGGGGAGCTGTTTTTT
>many|TRBV20-1|15|TRBD1|TRBJ1-4
CSARGQGASNEKLFF
TGCAGTGCTAGAGGCCAGGGGGCTTCTAATGAAAAACTGTTTTTT
>many|TRBV6-1|16|-|TRBJ2-3
CASRPPGGHPADTQYF
TGTGCCAGCAGGCCCCCAGGTGGACATCCCGCAGATACGCAGTATTTT
>few|TRBV20-1|14|-|TRBJ2-7
CSAPTLEVGSEQYF
TGCAGTGCGCCTACTCTAGAGGTAGGTTCCGAGCAGTACTTC
>-|TRBV20-1|14|-|TRBJ2-2
CSAREVGGPGELFF
TGCAGTGCTAGAGAGGTTGGTGGACCCGGGGAGCTGTTTTTT
>many|TRBV4-2|16|TRBD1|TRBJ2-5
CASSQDGTGTQETQYF
TGTGCCAGCAGCCAAGACGGGACAGGGACTCAAGAGACCCAGTACTTC
>many|TRBV19|14|TRBD1|TRBJ1-4
CASSVRDSSEKLFF
TGTGCCAGTAGTGTCCGGGACAGCAGTGAAAAACTGTTTTTT
>many|TRBV20-1|13|TRBD2|TRBJ2-1
CSELAGQYNEQFF
TGCAGTGAGCTAGCGGGACAGTACAATGAGCAGTTCTTC
>-|TRBV11-1|15|TRBD2|TRBJ2-3
CASSSREANTDTQYF
TGTGCCAGCAGCTCGCGGGAGGCAAACACAGATACGCAGTATTTT